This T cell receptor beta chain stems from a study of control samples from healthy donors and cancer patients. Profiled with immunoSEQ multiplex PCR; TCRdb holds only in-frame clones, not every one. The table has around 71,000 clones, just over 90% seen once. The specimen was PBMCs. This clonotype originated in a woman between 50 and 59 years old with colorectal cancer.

This chain's CDR3 is CASSADDWGASNTEAFF. CDR3 coding DNA: TGTGCCAGCAGCGCTGATGATTGGGGGGCGTCGAACACTGAAGCTTTCTTT. The J gene is TRBJ1-1, the V gene TRBV9, with D tentatively TRBD1 (6 bases). Looked up from germline, CDR1 is SGDLS and CDR2 is YYNGEE. This CDR3 is built from 17 residues. Trimming removed 3 bases from V and 1 base from J, with 19 bases in between.